This T cell receptor beta chain came from a study of T cells after yellow fever vaccination. This clonotype was detected only a few times. TCRdb processed the 5' RACE reads anew with MiXCR; each CDR3 protein has one entry. The table lists 150,000 to 200,000 distinct CDR3 sequences, more than 5.5% of them singletons, with 2.5% to 3% in the top ten. Looked up from germline, CDR1 is LNHDA and CDR2 is SQIVND (reference sequence). The V and J ends lost 4 bases and 8 bases respectively, with 17 bases between them. The CDR3 runs 15 residues. J is TRBJ1-4 and V is TRBV19, with D possibly TRBD1 on 6 matching bases. Sequenced material: CD4+ T cells sorted from PBMCs, taken 4 to 6 days after the first yellow fever vaccination. The receptor comes from a man between 18 and 35 years old who received the YFV17D yellow fever vaccine. This chain's CDR3 is CASSTRTVSREKLFF. The CDR3 DNA sequence: TGTGCCAGTAGTACTAGGACAGTGAGTCGCGAAAAACTGTTTTTT. Full variable domain (remainder filled in from reference TRBV19 and TRBJ1-4): DGGITQSPKYLFRKEGQNVTLSCEQNLNHDAMYWYRQDPGQGLRLIYYSQIVNDFQKGDIAEGYSVSREKKESFPLTVTSAQKNPTAFYLCASSTRTVSREKLFFGSGTQLSVL.